This T cell receptor beta chain comes out of a study of regulatory T cells in long-lasting Graves disease. As for the study in general: Over-5-year antithyroid drug use with positive TSH receptor antibodies defined persistent Graves' disease in the study. Study-level results: Persistent patients had a count of shared public clonotypes (under 3,000) that exceeded that of new patients (approximately 1,000). It was peripheral blood alone, not thyroid tissue, that was studied.

The time point is: persistent/refractory GD, antithyroid drugs over 5 years with positive TRAb. The TCR library was prepared using RNA isolated from PBMCs. CDR1 LNHDA and CDR2 SQIVND come from the germline V gene (reference sequence). The CDR3 has 14 amino acids. The V end lost 5 bases, the J end lost 3 bases, and 13 bases lay between the germline ends. Comment on this clonotype: Its antigen is currently unknown.

Arm-PCR of CDR3 regions with iRepertoire HTBI primers generated TCR beta libraries. Each CDR3 protein is one row after TCRdb ran MiXCR on the multiplex PCR reads. This table has nearly 350,000 distinct CDR3 sequences, roughly a fifth appearing once. The gene calls are TRBV19 and TRBJ1-1; a weak D match, TRBD1 (5 bases). This sample comprised peripheral blood mononuclear cells (PBMCs), obtained when the disease was refractory, from a patient treated with antithyroid drugs. The source of this sequence is a female donor with Graves disease. CDR3 nucleotides: TGTGCCAGTAGTTGGGGGGGGGAGTACACTGAAGCTTTCTTT. Protein: CASSWGGEYTEAFF.